The 10 T cell receptor beta chains reported below all come from one sample, sequenced in a study of vaccination effects on CD4 cells after COVID-19. Which antigens these TCRs recognize remains unknown. In the ViraFEST assay, antigen-specific CD4+ clonotypes were identified by expansion after peptide-pool stimulation. Researchers isolated CD4+ T cells once roughly nine days of culture had elapsed. Two doses of BNT162b2 or mRNA-1273 vaccine were administered to participants. Sequencing used immunoSEQ multiplex PCR; TCRdb keeps in-frame clones, though not all of them. Found here are approximately 13,000 clones, 72% of them singletons; the top ten hold 8.5% to 10%. The sample here was CD4+ T cells from PBMCs cultured with SARS-CoV-2 spike peptides, taken after COVID-19 vaccination. Receptor source: a human donor who received a COVID-19 vaccine.

The chain employs TRBV18 and TRBJ1-1, with D unresolved. The CDR3 is 14 residues long. V lost 1 base and J 4 bases, leaving 10 bases between the germline ends. Germline CDR1 and CDR2: KGHSH and LQKENI. The CDR3 nucleotides are TGTGCCAGCTCACCACGGAAAGACGGCACTGAAGCTTTCTTT. As protein: CASSPRKDGTEAFF.

This clone was seen a few times. The chain uses TRBV18 and TRBJ2-2; TRBD2 aligns across 11 bases. This CDR3 is built from 16 residues. Germline CDR1 and CDR2: KGHSH and LQKENI. V lost 2 bases and J lost 3; bases outside the gene matches: 2. The DNA for the CDR3 is TGTGCCAGCTCACCAGGGACTAGCGGATACACCGGGGAGCTGTTTTTT. Encoded protein: CASSPGTSGYTGELFF.

The genes are TRBV25-1 and TRBJ1-6, with D uncertain. Trimming removed 4 bases from V and 6 bases from J, with 7 bases in between. Germline V gene sequence: CDR1 MGHDK, CDR2 SYGVNS. The CDR3 is made up of 13 amino acids. As DNA, the CDR3 is TGTGCCAGCAGTGCCCCGGCTAATTCACCCCTCCACTTT. Protein product: CASSAPANSPLHF.

V is TRBV6-2 or TRBV6-3 and J is TRBJ1-2; no clear D. Germline loops: CDR1 MNHEY, CDR2 SVGEGT. The CDR3 runs to 13 residues. V gave up 2 bases and J gave up 7 bases, with 11 bases separating them. The CDR3: CASSYTDFFGYTF. The CDR3 DNA reads as TGTGCCAGCAGTTACACCGACTTCTTTGGCTACACCTTC.

This clone is medium-sized within its sample. The chain uses TRBV6-5 and TRBJ1-2, with TRBD1 as a possible D gene (5 bases). The V and J ends lost 2 bases and 7 bases respectively, with 14 bases between them. Germline V gives CDR1 MNHEY, CDR2 SVGAGI. CDR3 length: 14 amino acids. CDR3 in DNA: TGTGCCAGCAGTTACGGGGACGGAACTATTGGCTACACCTTC. This sequence encodes CASSYGDGTIGYTF.

The J gene is TRBJ1-2, the V gene TRBV5-1, with 7 bases fitting TRBD1. Germline V gene lookup returns CDR1 SGHRS and CDR2 YFSETQ. The CDR3 loop spans 14 amino acids. V gave up 5 bases and J gave up 2 bases; unmatched junction bases: 6. Here the CDR3 DNA reads TGCGCCAGCAGAGCTCCGGGACAGAACTATGGCTACACCTTC. Translation gives CASRAPGQNYGYTF.

The rearrangement links TRBV6-5 to TRBJ1-5; 9 bases are shared with TRBD1. The trim removed 6 bases at V and 3 bases at J, leaving 6 bases unmatched. The germline V gene has CDR1 MNHEY and CDR2 SVGAGI. This CDR3 comprises 15 residues. CDR3 region: CASSSQGATNQPQHF. CDR3 sequence (DNA): TGTGCCAGCAGCTCACAGGGGGCGACCAATCAGCCCCAGCATTTT.

The chain carries TRBV28 and TRBJ2-7; D gene unclear. Per the germline V gene, CDR1 is MDHEN and CDR2 is SYDVKM. Trimming pared 8 bases from V and 0 bases from J, leaving 11 bases between. This CDR3 spans 13 amino acids. This chain's CDR3 is CASRAGRSYEQYF. The CDR3 nucleotides read TGTGCCAGCCGGGCAGGACGCTCCTACGAGCAGTACTTC.

This clone was seen more than once but under ten times. The rearrangement joins TRBV3-1 (or the pseudogene TRBV3-2) to TRBJ2-7; 7 bases agree with TRBD1. V dropped 1 base and J dropped 0; count of bases not matched to a gene: 9. CDR1 LGHDT and CDR2 YNNKEL come from the germline V gene (reference sequence). The CDR3 is made up of 17 amino acids. The CDR3 coding sequence is TGTGCCAGCAGCCAAGTCCCAGGGGGAATGGGCTCCTACGAGCAGTACTTC. It translates to CASSQVPGGMGSYEQYF.

The V call is TRBV19, the J call TRBJ2-2; D unclear. V was pared by 5 bases and J by 3 bases, with 10 bases between. The CDR3 sequence is 14 residues long. From germline, CDR1 is LNHDA and CDR2 SQIVND (reference sequence). In DNA form, the CDR3 reads TGTGCCAGTAGTCCAAACAGACACACCGGGGAGCTGTTTTTT. Residues: CASSPNRHTGELFF.